This TCR beta chain stems from a study of cytomegalovirus exposure and HLA in healthy donors. Overall study findings and caveats: A list of roughly 160 TCR beta chains associated with cytomegalovirus was given. Several top significant clusters appeared, in a later analysis, to be linked to common viral pathogens.

The V gene end was trimmed by 11 bases and the J gene end by 2 bases; junction bases not matched to a gene: 16. Germline V gene lookup returns CDR1 SNHLY and CDR2 FYNNEI. This CDR3 is 17 amino acids long. Researchers ran the PCR with 60 Vbeta and 13 Jbeta primers. Assay used: immunoSEQ multiplex PCR; TCRdb lists only in-frame clones, some missing. The sample lists 100,000 to 150,000 clones; roughly 85% were seen once. As concerns this clone: Its specificity is unknown.

The sequence derives from a man younger than 35 in good health and CMV-seropositive. Input material: PBMCs. The chain links TRBV2 to TRBJ1-5; 9 positions match TRBD1. The CDR3 loop reads CAGGTGMRNNRNQPQHF. CDR3 coding DNA: TGTGCCGGAGGGACAGGGATGAGGAATAATCGCAATCAGCCCCAGCATTTT. Full variable domain (rest looked up from reference TRBV2 and TRBJ1-5): EPEVTQTPSHQVTQMGQEVILRCVPISNHLYFYWYRQILGQKVEFLVSFYNNEISEKSEIFDDQFSVERPDGSNFTLKIRSTKLEDSAMYFCAGGTGMRNNRNQPQHFGDGTRLSIL.